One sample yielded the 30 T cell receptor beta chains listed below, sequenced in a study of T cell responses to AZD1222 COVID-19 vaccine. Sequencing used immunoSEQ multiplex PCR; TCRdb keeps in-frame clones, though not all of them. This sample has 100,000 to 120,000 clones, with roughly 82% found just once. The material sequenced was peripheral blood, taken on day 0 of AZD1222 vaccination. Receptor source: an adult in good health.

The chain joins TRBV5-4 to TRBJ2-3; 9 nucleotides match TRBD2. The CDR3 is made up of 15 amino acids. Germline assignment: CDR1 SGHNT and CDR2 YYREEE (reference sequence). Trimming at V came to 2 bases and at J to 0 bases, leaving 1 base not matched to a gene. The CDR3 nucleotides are TGTGCCAGCAGCTTAGCGGGGGGTAGCACAGATACGCAGTATTTT. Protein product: CASSLAGGSTDTQYF.

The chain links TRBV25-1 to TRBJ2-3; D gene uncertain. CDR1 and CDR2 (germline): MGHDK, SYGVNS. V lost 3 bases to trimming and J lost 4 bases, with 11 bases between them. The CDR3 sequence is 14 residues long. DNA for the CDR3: TGTGCCAGCAGTGACGTCGTATCCCCAGATACGCAGTATTTT. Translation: CASSDVVSPDTQYF.

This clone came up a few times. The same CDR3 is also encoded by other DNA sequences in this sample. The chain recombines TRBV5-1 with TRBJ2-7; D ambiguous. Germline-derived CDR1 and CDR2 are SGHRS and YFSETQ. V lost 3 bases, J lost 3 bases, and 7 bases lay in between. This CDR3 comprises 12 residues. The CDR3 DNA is TGCGCCAGCAGCTCTCCTAGCTACGAGCAGTACTTC. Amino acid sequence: CASSSPSYEQYF.

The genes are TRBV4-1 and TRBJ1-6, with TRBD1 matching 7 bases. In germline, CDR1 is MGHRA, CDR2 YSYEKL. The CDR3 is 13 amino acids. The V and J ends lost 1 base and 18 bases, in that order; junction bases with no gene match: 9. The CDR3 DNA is TGCGCCAGCAGCCAAGGCCGACAGGGATTAACCCACTTT. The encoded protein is CASSQGRQGLTHF.

This CDR3 is CASSFGWKKNTEAFF. CDR3 sequence (DNA): TGTGCCAGCAGTTTCGGTTGGAAAAAGAACACTGAAGCTTTCTTT. This rearrangement joins TRBV28 to TRBJ1-1; no definite D call. V lost 3 bases to trimming and J lost 1 base, with 12 bases between them. This CDR3 region has 15 residues. Per the germline V gene, CDR1 is MDHEN and CDR2 is SYDVKM.

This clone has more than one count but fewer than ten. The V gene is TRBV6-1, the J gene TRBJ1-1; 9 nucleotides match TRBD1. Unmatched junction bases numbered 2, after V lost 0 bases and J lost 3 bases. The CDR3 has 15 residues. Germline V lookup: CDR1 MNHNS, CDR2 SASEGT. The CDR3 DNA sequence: TGTGCCAGCAGTGAAGCGCGGGACAGGGACACTGAAGCTTTCTTT. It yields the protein CASSEARDRDTEAFF.

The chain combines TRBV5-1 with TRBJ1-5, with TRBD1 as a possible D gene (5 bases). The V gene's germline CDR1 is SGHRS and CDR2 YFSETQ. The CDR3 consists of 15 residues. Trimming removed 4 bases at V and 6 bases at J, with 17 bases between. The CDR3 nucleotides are TGCGCCAGCAGCCCCCTGGGGGGTGAGGGTCAGCCCCAGCATTTT. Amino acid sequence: CASSPLGGEGQPQHF.

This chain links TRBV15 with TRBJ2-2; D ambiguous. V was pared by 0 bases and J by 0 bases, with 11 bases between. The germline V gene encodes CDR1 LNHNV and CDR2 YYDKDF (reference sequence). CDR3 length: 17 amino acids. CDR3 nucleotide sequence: TGTGCCACCAGCAGAGATCGGTTCAGACCGAACACCGGGGAGCTGTTTTTT. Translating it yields CATSRDRFRPNTGELFF.

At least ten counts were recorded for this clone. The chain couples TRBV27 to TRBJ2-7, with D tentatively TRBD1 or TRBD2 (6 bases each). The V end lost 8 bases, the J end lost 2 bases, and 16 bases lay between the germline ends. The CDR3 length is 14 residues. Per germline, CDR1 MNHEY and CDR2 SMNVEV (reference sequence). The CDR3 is CASHPGGLAYEQYF. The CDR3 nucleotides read TGTGCCAGCCACCCCGGGGGCCTCGCCTACGAGCAGTACTTC.

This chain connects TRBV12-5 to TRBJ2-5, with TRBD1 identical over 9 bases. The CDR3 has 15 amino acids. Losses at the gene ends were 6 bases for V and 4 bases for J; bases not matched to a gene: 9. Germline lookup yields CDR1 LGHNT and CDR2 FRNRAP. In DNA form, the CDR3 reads TGTGCTAGTGGCTTTGGGACAGGGCAAACAGAGACCCAGTACTTC. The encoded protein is CASGFGTGQTETQYF. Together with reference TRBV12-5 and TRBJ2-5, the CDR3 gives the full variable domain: DARVTQTPRHKVTEMGQEVTMRCQPILGHNTVFWYRQTMMQGLELLAYFRNRAPLDDSGMPKDRFSAEMPDATLATLKIQPSEPRDSAVYFCASGFGTGQTETQYFGPGTRLLVL.

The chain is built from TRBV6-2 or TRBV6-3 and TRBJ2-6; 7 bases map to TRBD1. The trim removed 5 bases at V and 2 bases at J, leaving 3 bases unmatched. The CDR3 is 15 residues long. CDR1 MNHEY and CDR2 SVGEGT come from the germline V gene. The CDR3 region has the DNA TGTGCCAGCAGTCTTACAGGGGCTGGGGCCAACGTCCTGACTTTC. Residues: CASSLTGAGANVLTF.

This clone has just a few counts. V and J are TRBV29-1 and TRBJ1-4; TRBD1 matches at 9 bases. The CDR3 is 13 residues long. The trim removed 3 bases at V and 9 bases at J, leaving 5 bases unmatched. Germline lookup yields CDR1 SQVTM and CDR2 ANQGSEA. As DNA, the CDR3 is TGCAGCGTTGAGGGGACAGGGACCAAAAAACTGTTTTTT. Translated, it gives CSVEGTGTKKLFF.

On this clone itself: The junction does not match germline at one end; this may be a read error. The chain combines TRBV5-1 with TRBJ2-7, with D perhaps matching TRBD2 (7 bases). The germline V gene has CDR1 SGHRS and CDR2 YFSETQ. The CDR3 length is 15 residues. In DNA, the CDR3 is TGCGCCAGCAGTTTGGGGGGGCGCGGAGCTTACGAGCAGTACTTC. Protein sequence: CASSLGGRGAYEQYF.

In DNA, the CDR3 is TGCGCCAGCAGCCCCAACACAGATACGCAGTATTTT. Translating gives CASSPNTDTQYF. The chain links TRBV10-2 to TRBJ2-3; D is unclear. The germline V gene has CDR1 WSHSY and CDR2 SAAADI. V was shortened by 6 bases and J by 2 bases, with 6 bases between the two germline ends. CDR3 length: 12 amino acids.

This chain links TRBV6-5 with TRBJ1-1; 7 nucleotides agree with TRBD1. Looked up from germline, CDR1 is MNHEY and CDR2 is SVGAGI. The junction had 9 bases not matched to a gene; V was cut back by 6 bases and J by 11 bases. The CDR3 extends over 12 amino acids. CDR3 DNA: TGTGCCAGCAGACCCCGACAGGGAAGGGCTTTCTTT. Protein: CASRPRQGRAFF.

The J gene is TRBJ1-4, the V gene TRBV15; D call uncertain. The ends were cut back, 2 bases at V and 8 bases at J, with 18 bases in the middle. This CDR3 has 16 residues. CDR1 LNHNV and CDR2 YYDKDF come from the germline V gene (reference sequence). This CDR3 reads CATSRNSPSNGEKLFF. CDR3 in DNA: TGTGCCACCAGCAGAAACTCACCTTCTAACGGGGAAAAACTGTTTTTT.

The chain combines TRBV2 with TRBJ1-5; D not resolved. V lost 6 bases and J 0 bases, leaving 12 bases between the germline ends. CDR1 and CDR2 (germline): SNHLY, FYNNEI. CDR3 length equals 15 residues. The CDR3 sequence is CASREPGNSNQPQHF. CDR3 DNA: TGTGCCAGCAGGGAACCAGGTAATAGCAATCAGCCCCAGCATTTT.

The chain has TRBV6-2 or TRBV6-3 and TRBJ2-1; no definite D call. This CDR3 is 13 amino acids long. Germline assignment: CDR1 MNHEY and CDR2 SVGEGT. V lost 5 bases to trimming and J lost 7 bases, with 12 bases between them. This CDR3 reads CASSRVHGNEQFF. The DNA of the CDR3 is TGTGCCAGCAGTCGGGTGCATGGGAATGAGCAGTTCTTC.

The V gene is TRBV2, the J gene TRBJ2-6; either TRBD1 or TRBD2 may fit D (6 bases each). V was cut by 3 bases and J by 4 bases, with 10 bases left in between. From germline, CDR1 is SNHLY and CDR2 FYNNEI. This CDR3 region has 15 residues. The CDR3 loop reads CASSERGVGANVLTF. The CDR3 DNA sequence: TGTGCCAGCAGTGAGAGGGGGGTAGGGGCCAACGTCCTGACTTTC. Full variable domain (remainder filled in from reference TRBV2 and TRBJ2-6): EPEVTQTPSHQVTQMGQEVILRCVPISNHLYFYWYRQILGQKVEFLVSFYNNEISEKSEIFDDQFSVERPDGSNFTLKIRSTKLEDSAMYFCASSERGVGANVLTFGAGSRLTVL.

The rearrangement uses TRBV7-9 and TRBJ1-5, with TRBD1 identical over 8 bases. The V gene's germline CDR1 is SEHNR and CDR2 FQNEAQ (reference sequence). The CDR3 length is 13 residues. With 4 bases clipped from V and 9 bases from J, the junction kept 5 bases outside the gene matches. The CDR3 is CASSSTGEGPQHF. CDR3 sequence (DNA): TGTGCCAGCAGCTCGACAGGGGAGGGGCCCCAGCATTTT.

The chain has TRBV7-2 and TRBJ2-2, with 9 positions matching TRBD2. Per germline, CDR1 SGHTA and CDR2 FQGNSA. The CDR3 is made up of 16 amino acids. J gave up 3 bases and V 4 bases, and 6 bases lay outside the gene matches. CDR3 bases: TGTGCCAGCAGCTACCGGACTAGCGTGCACACCGGGGAGCTGTTTTTT. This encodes CASSYRTSVHTGELFF.

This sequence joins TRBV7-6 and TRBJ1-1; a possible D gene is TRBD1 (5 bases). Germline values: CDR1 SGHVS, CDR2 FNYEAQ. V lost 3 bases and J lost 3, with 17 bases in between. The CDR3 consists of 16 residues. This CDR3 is CASSFDAGPKHTEAFF. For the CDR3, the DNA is TGTGCCAGCAGCTTTGATGCAGGGCCCAAGCACACTGAAGCTTTCTTT.

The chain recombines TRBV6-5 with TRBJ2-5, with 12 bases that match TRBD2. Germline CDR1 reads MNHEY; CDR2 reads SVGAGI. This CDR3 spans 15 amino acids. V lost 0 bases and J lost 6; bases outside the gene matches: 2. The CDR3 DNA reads TGTGCCAGCAGTTACTCGACTAGCGGGGGAAAGACCCAGTACTTC. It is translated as CASSYSTSGGKTQYF.

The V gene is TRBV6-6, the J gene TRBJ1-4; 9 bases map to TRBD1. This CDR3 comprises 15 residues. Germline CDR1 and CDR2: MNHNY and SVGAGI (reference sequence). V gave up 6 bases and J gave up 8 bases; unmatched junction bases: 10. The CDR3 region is CASRGSGQGDEKLFF. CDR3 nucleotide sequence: TGTGCCAGCAGGGGGTCGGGACAGGGCGACGAAAAACTGTTTTTT.

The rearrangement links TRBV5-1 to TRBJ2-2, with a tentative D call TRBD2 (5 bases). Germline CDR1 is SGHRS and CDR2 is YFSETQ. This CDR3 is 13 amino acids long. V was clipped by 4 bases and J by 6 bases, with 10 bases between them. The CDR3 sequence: CASSGVEAGELFF. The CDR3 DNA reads TGCGCCAGCAGCGGGGTGGAGGCCGGGGAGCTGTTTTTT.

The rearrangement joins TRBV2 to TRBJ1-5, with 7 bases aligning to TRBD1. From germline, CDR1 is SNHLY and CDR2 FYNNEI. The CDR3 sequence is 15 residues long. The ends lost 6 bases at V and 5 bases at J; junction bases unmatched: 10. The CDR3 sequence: CASSQTPGGYQPQHF. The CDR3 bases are TGTGCCAGCAGCCAAACTCCAGGGGGGTATCAGCCCCAGCATTTT.

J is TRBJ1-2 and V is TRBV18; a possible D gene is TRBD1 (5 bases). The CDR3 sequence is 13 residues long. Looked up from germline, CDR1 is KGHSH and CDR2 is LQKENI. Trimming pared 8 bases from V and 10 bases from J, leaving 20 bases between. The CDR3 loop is CASRPMAGLDYTF. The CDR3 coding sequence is TGTGCCAGCCGACCGATGGCGGGACTGGACTACACCTTC.

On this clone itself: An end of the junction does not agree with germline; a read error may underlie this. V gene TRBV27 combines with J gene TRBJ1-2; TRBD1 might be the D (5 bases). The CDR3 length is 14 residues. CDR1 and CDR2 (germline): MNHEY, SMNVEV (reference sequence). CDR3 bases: TGTGCCAGCAGTTTATCGTGGGGGAGTGGTGGCTACATCTTC. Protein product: CASSLSWGSGGYIF.

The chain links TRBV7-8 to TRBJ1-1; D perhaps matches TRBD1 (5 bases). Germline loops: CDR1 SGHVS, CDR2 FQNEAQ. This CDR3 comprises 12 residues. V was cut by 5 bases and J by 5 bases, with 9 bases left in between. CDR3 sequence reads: CASSLRQTEAFF. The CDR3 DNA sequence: TGTGCCAGCAGCCTTAGACAGACTGAAGCTTTCTTT.

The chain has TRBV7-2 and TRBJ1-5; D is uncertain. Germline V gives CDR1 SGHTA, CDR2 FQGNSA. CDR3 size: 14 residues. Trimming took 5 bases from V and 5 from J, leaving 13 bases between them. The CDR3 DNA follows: TGTGCCAGCAGCCTCCGTGGCGGCGATCAGCCCCAGCATTTT. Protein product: CASSLRGGDQPQHF.